These T cell receptor beta chains were read from a single sample in a study of T cell responses to AZD1222 COVID-19 vaccine. Sequencing was performed with immunoSEQ multiplex PCR; in TCRdb, only in-frame clones are kept and a portion is missing. The sample comprises 150,000 or so clones, approximately 90% of which are singletons, and 0.9% to 1.2% rests with the top ten. Here the sequenced sample was peripheral blood, taken 28 days after the second AZD1222 dose. The receptors come from an adult who received the AZD1222 COVID-19 vaccine. Both conserved end residues are part of each CDR3. Fields, in order: D gene, clone size, V gene, J gene, CDR3 DNA, CDR3 protein. D genes are given only for firm matches. Where a row states a size, it is once, few, many or the class of an expanded clone; other rows omit it.

>.|.|TRBV25-1|TRBJ1-1
TGTGCCAGCAGTGTTGATGGCAGGGTTAACACTGAAGCTTTCTTT
CASSVDGRVNTEAFF
>.|.|TRBV10-3|TRBJ1-1
TGTGCCACCCAACGCCCCCCGGGGGGCACTGAAGCTTTCTTT
CATQRPPGGTEAFF
>TRBD1|once|TRBV6-5|TRBJ2-5
TGTGCCAGCGGGCTCAGGGGGCAAGAGACCCAGTACTTC
CASGLRGQETQYF
>.|.|TRBV4-1|TRBJ2-3
TGCGCCAGCAGCCCCTTTGAAGCGACAGATACGCAGTATTTT
CASSPFEATDTQYF
>.|once|TRBV19|TRBJ1-3
TGTGCCAGTAGGCGGGGAGGGGACTCTGGAAACACCATATATTTT
CASRRGGDSGNTIYF
>.|.|TRBV6-5|TRBJ1-1
TGTGCCAGCAGTTATAGGGTTGGGACTGAAGCTTTCTTT
CASSYRVGTEAFF
>TRBD1|.|TRBV6-1|TRBJ2-1
TGTGCCAGCAGTGAAAGGGCAGGACAGGGGGGCAATGAGCAGTTCTTC
CASSERAGQGGNEQFF
>TRBD2|.|TRBV3-1/TRBV3-2|TRBJ2-3
TGTGCCAGCAGCCAGACCTTAGCGGGGGGCACAGATACGCAGTATTTT
CASSQTLAGGTDTQYF
>.|.|TRBV27|TRBJ2-1
TGTGCCAGCCGAGACGGAGGGACAGTCTCCTACAATGAGCAGTTCTTC
CASRDGGTVSYNEQFF
>.|.|TRBV12-3/TRBV12-4|TRBJ1-6
TGTGCCAGCTCGAGTTCCTATAATTCACCCCTCCACTTT
CASSSSYNSPLHF
>.|.|TRBV4-2|TRBJ1-3
TGTGCCAGCAGCCAAGACAGGGACACTGGAAACACCATATATTTT
CASSQDRDTGNTIYF
>.|.|TRBV6-5|TRBJ2-2
TGTGCCAGCAGTTACGATGGGACCGGGGAGCTGTTTTTT
CASSYDGTGELFF
>TRBD2|.|TRBV6-6|TRBJ2-1
TGTGCCAGCTCTAACCCCAGCGGGGGGCCTGGAAATGAGCAGTTCTTC
CASSNPSGGPGNEQFF
>.|.|TRBV12-3/TRBV12-4|TRBJ1-2
TGTGCCAGCAGTTTACGGGGGGTAAATGGCTACACCTTC
CASSLRGVNGYTF